This T cell receptor beta chain originates from a study of identical twins' blood T cells. The V and J ends lost 1 base and 0 bases respectively, with 9 bases between them. This CDR3 comprises 16 residues. Germline CDR1 is MNHNY and CDR2 is SVGAGI (reference sequence). TCRdb processed the 5' RACE reads anew with MiXCR; each CDR3 protein has one entry. The sample holds fewer than 450,000 distinct CDR3 sequences, 28% seen once. The sample holds a few counts of this clonotype. The specimen was PBMCs. The receptor comes from a woman between 18 and 50 years old in good health. The chain uses TRBV6-6 and TRBJ2-2; the D is unclear. As DNA, the CDR3 is TGTGCCAGCAGTTACTTAGGACCGACGAACACCGGGGAGCTGTTTTTT. Translating it yields CASSYLGPTNTGELFF.